This T cell receptor (beta chain) was sequenced for a study of beta chain features in type 1 diabetes. Overall study results and limits: Type 1 diabetes patients had moderately but significantly shorter TCRB CDR3s in all four CD4+ subsets. Relative to healthy donors, patients appeared to have naive, central memory and Treg TCRB repertoires that were more similar.

Germline V lookup: CDR1 SGHTA, CDR2 FQGNSA. The CDR3 extends over 15 amino acids. The V and J ends lost 0 bases and 3 bases respectively, with 9 bases between them. Turning to this clone: The antigen is not known.

Investigators reverse transcribed all isolated RNA, so they sequenced expressed TCRB transcripts. Naive, central memory and regulatory T cell samples yielded about 4 million reads on average. TCRdb's table, derived via immunoSEQ multiplex PCR, lists solely in-frame clones and lacks some. The sample contains 640,000 or so clones, about 14% of which appear only once. Averaging about 100 mL, one heparinised blood draw was given by each donor. The origin of this receptor is a man younger than 30 with type 1 diabetes. The sequenced material came from naive CD4+ T cells from blood. The chain uses TRBV7-2 and TRBJ2-1, with a tentative D call TRBD2 (6 bases). The CDR3 DNA is TGTGCCAGCAGCTTAGCCCGGGACTTCTACAATGAGCAGTTCTTC. Protein sequence: CASSLARDFYNEQFF. The entire variable domain, with the rest obtained from reference TRBV7-2 and TRBJ2-1, is as follows: GAGVSQSPSNKVTEKGKDVELRCDPISGHTALYWYRQSLGQGLEFLIYFQGNSAPDKSGLPSDRFSAERTGGSVSTLTIQRTQQEDSAVYLCASSLARDFYNEQFFGPGTRLTVL.